The entry below describes one TCR beta chain. Its antigen remains unknown. The data stem from a study of post-analysis software for immune sequencing data. The CDR3 extends over 13 amino acids. J was trimmed by 6 bases and V by 6 bases; bases with no gene match: 6. General study findings and limits: Patients used about five TRBV segments, including TRBV5-6, TRBV5-1 and TRBV20-1, more often than controls. Normalized Chao1 diversity in multiple sclerosis patients fell significantly below that of controls.

Each TCR beta cDNA library carried unique molecular identifiers. The authors obtained 500,000 to 600,000 cDNA molecules from roughly 1.1 to 9.2 million T cells. TCRdb processed the PCR reads anew with MiXCR; each CDR3 protein has one entry. The data show more than 500,000 distinct CDR3 sequences, roughly 34% seen once. This chain links TRBV12-3 or TRBV12-4 with TRBJ1-2; the match to TRBD1 covers 8 bases. The specimen sequenced was blood. This TCR was sampled from a girl aged 2-17 years with multiple sclerosis. The CDR3 sequence: CASRLGQVHGYTF. The CDR3 nucleotides read TGTGCCAGCAGACTGGGACAGGTCCATGGCTACACCTTC.